Here is one TCR beta chain with its context. Its antigen is undetermined. Overlapping HIV-1 Gag 15-mer peptides at roughly 1 ug per peptide per mL were used. CD40L/CD69 double-negative CD45RO-high memory CD4+ T cells were collected. The entry originates in a study of persistence of HIV-infected CD4 T cells. Study-wide context: Blood samples, up to 180 mL, came from multiple time points, except two leukapheresis donors sampled once.

This CDR3 contains 13 residues. V lost 4 bases and J lost 10, with 15 bases in between. CDR1 is MDHEN, CDR2 SYDVKM, per germline. Sequencing used immunoSEQ version 4 in survey mode. Generated by immunoSEQ multiplex PCR, the TCRdb table keeps only in-frame clones and is missing some. This sample has some 40,000 clones, with about 85% found just once. The chain is built from TRBV28 and TRBJ2-3; no clear D. This clonotype was obtained from an adult with HIV. The donor label of this sample is uncertain. Sequenced here: cultured CD4+ T cells from PBMCs, sampled from a patient who received antiretroviral therapy. DNA for the CDR3: TGTGCCAGCAGTTGGAAGTCTAAGGAGCCGCAGTATTTT. Translated: CASSWKSKEPQYF.